This section outlines one T cell receptor (beta chain) sequence together with its context. Its antigen is not known. The sample originates from a study of OX40 agonist ivuxolimab in advanced cancers. Study observations and caveats: The authors did not determine the antigen specificity of the expanded peripheral T cells. At 0.1 to 3.0 mg/kg and by week 6, clonal expansion occurred in CD4+ and CD8+ blood T cells.

The germline V gene has CDR1 GTSNPN and CDR2 SVGIG (reference sequence). The ends lost 4 bases at V and 1 base at J; junction bases unmatched: 10. CDR3 length: 16 residues. Exclusion of a patient followed from autoimmune disease history or systemic immunosuppression. Libraries were prepared by immunoSEQ multiplex PCR; TCRdb keeps only in-frame clonotypes and omits some of them. The data contain over 70,000 clones, under 95% of them singletons. Sequenced material: CD4+ or CD8+ T cells sorted from blood, taken in a trial of the OX40 agonist ivuxolimab. The chain combines TRBV30 with TRBJ1-5; TRBD1 aligns across 7 bases. The sequence derives from an adult with an advanced solid tumor such as melanoma, head and neck, liver or kidney cancer. The CDR3 bases are TGTGCCTGGATCTTCCAGGGGGGGCTAAGCAATCAGCCCCAGCATTTT. Its translation is CAWIFQGGLSNQPQHF.